This T cell receptor (beta chain) was sequenced in a study of patients and donors after allogeneic stem cell transplantation. From the RT-PCR reads, TCRdb called clonotypes with MiXCR, one entry per CDR3 protein. The sample includes about a million distinct CDR3 sequences, approximately 19% seen only once; the top ten take 5% to 6.5%. Germline CDR1 and CDR2: LGHDT and YNNKEL (reference sequence). The CDR3 consists of 15 residues. Between the trimmed V and J ends, which lost 4 bases and 4 bases, there was a span of 16 bases. This sequence originates from a human donor who was either an allogeneic HSCT recipient or a stem cell or donor lymphocyte infusion donor (not recorded which). It is not recorded whose cells these are; they may come from a transplant donor. This chain uses TRBV3-1 with TRBJ2-5, with D perhaps matching TRBD1 (5 bases). Material for sequencing was blood, either unsorted or a sorted T cell fraction (not recorded which). CDR3 amino acids: CASSPPTDTRETQYF. The CDR3 nucleotides read TGTGCCAGCAGCCCACCGACAGATACCCGAGAGACCCAGTACTTC.